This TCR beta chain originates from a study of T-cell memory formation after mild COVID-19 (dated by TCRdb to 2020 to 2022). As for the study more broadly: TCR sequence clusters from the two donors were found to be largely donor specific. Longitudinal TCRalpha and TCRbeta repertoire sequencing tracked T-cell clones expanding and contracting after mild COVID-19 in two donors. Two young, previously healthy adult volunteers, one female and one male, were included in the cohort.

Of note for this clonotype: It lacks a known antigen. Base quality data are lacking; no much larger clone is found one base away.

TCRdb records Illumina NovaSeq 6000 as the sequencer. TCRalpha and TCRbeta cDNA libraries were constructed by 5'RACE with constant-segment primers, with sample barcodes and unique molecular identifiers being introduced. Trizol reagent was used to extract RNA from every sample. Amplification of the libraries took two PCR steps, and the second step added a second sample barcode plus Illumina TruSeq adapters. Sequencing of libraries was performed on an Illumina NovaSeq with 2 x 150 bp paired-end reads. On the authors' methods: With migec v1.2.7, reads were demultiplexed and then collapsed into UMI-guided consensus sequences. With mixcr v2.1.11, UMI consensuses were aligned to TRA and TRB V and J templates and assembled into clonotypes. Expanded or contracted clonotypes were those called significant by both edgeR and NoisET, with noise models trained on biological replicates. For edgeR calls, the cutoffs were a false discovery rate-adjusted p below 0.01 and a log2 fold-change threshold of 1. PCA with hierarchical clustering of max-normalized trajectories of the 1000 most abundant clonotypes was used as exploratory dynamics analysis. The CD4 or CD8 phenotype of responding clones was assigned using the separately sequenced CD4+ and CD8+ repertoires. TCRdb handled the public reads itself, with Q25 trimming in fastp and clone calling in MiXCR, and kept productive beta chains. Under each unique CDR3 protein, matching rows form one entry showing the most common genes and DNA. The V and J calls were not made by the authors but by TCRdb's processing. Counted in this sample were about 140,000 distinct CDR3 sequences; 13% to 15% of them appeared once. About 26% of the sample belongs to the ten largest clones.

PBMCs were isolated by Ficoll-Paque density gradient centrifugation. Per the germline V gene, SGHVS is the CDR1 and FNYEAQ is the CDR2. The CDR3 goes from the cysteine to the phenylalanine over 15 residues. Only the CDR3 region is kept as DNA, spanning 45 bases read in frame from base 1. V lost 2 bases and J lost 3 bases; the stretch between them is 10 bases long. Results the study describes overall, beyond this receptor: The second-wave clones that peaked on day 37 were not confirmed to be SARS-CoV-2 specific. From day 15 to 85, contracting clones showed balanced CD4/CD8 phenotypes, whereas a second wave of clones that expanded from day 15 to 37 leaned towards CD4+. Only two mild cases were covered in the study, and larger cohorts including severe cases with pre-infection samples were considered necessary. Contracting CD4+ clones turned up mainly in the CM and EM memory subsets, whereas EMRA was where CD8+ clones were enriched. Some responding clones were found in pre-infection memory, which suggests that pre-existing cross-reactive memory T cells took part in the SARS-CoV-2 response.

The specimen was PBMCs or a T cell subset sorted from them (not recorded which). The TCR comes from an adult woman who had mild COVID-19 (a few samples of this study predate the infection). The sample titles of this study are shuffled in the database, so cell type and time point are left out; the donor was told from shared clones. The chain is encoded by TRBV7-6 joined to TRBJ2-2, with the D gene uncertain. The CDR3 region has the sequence CASSLRQMYTGELFF. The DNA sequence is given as TGTGCCAGCAGCTTACGGCAGATGTACACCGGGGAGCTGTTTTTT.